Listed here is a single T cell receptor beta chain. The antigen is unknown. Patients with chemo-refractory metastatic non-small-cell lung cancer received focal radiation plus CTLA-4 blockade with ipilimumab. This CDR3 contains 15 residues. V gave up 1 base and J gave up 7 bases; unmatched junction bases: 6. Germline values: CDR1 SEHNR, CDR2 FQNEAQ (reference sequence). Profiling relied on immunoSEQ multiplex PCR, and the TCRdb table lists in-frame clones only, not all of them. The table includes about 45,000 clones, roughly four fifths detected once. The sample is drawn from a study of radiotherapy plus CTLA-4 blockade in lung cancer. As for the study in general: There were objective responses in 18% of patients, and around 31% had disease control. The study, taken as a whole, reports: TCR clones originating in tumors grew in number in blood after radiotherapy plus ipilimumab. Alongside interferon-beta, early blood T cell clone dynamics were reportedly the best predictor of response.

The clonotype comes from a human donor with non-small cell lung cancer who had a complete response to radiotherapy plus ipilimumab. The sequencing here drew on peripheral blood, taken from a patient treated with radiotherapy plus ipilimumab. The rearrangement links TRBV7-9 to TRBJ2-1; 8 bases align to TRBD2. CDR3 nucleotide sequence: TGTGCCAGCAGCTTAGTGGTAGCGGGGAAAAATGAGCAGTTCTTC. Translation gives CASSLVVAGKNEQFF.